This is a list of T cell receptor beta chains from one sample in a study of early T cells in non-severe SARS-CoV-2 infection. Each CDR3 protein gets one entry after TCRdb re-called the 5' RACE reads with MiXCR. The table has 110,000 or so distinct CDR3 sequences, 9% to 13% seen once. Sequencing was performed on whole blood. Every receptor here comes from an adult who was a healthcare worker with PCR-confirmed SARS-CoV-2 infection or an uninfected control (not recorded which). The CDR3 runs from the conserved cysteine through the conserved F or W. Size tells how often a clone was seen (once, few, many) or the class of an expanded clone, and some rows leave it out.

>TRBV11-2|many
CASSLGRLAGPDTQYF
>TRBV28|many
CASSAGQGAYSNQPQHF
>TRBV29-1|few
CSVVLPGHMNTEAFF
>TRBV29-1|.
CSAGAGGHGYTF
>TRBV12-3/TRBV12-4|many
CASRPTGRTVEAFF
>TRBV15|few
CATSRGFTSGGTTDTQYF
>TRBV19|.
CASSLRTSGSLDEQFF
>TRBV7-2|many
CASSLQPSGSYEQYF
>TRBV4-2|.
CASSQDTRGTGEGTEAFF
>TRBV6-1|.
CASWGGGTNTGELFF
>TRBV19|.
CASRFSGNYGYTF
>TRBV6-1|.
CASSEALGASTQYF
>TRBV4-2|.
CASSPKSPGSGYTF
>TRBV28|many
CASSLQGEPEAFF
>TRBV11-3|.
CASSSNSGNNADTQYF
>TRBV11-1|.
CASSRTGGLVDTEAFF
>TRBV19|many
CASSNPPGLARGRYYNEQFF
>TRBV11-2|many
CASSSESGLAGLRSF
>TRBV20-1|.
CSAPTGEYGYTF
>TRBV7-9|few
CASSLAGIGKQPQHF
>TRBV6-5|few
CASTMNREQYF
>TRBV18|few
CASSSEGQEWANSPLHF
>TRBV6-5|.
CASSMGGSYGYTF
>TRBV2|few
CASTNRDSPTGANVLTF